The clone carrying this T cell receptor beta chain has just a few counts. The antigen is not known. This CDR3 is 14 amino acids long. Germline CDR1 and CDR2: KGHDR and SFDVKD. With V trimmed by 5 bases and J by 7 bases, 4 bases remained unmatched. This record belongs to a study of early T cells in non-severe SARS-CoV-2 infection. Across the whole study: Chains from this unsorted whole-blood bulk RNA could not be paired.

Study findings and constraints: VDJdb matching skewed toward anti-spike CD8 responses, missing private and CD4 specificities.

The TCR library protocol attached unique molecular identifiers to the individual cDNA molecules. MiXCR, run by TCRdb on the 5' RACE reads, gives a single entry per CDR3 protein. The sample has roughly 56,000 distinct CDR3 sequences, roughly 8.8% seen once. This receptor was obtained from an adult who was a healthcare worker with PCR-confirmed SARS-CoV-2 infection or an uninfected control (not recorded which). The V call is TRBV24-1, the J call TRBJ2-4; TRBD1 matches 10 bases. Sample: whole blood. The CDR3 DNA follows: TGTGCCACCAGTGCCTGGGACAGGGGTAACATTCAGTACTTC. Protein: CATSAWDRGNIQYF.